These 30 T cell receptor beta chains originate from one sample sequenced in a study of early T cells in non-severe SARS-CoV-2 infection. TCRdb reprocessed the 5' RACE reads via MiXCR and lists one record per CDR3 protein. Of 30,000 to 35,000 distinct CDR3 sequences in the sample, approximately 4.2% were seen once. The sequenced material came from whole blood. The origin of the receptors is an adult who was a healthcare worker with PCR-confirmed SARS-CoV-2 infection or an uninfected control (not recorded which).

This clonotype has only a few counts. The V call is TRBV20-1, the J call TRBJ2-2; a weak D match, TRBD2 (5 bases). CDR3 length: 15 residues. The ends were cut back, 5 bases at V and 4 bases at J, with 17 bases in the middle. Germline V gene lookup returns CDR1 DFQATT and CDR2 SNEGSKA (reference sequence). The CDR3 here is CSAPLSFRGTGELFF. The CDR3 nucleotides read TGCAGTGCTCCCTTGTCCTTTCGGGGCACCGGGGAGCTGTTTTTT.

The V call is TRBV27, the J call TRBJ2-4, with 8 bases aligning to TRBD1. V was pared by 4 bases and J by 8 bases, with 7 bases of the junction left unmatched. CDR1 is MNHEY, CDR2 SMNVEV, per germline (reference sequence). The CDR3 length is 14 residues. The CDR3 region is CASSSAGGAYIQYF. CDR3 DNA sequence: TGTGCCAGCAGTTCCGCAGGGGGCGCATACATTCAGTACTTC.

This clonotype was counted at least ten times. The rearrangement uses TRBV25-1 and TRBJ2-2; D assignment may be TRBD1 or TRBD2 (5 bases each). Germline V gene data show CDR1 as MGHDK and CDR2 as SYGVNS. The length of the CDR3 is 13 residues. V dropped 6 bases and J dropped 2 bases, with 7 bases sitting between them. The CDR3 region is CASRRDNTGELFF. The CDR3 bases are TGTGCCAGCAGGAGGGACAACACCGGGGAGCTGTTTTTT.

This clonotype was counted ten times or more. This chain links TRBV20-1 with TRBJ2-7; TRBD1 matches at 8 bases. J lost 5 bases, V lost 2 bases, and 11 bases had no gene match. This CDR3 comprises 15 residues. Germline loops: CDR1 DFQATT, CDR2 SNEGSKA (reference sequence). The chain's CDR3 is CSARPPRTGTDEQYF. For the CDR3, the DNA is TGCAGTGCTAGACCCCCTAGGACAGGGACCGACGAGCAGTACTTC.

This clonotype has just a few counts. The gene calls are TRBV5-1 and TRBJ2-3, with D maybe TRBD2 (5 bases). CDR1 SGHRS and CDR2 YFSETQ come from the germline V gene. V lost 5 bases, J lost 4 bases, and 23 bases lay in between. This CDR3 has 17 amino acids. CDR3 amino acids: CASSSTPPGSFPDTQYF. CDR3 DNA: TGCGCCAGCAGTTCCACCCCGCCGGGGTCTTTCCCAGATACGCAGTATTTT.

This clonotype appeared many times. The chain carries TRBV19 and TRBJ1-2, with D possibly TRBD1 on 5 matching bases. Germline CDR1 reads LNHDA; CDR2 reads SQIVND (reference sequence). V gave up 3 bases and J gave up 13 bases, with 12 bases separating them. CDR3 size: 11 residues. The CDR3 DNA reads TGTGCCAGTAGTATCGCAGGGAAATGCACCTTC. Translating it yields CASSIAGKCTF. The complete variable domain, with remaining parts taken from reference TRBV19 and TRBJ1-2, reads DGGITQSPKYLFRKEGQNVTLSCEQNLNHDAMYWYRQDPGQGLRLIYYSQIVNDFQKGDIAEGYSVSREKKESFPLTVTSAQKNPTAFYLCASSIAGKCTFGSGTRLTVV.

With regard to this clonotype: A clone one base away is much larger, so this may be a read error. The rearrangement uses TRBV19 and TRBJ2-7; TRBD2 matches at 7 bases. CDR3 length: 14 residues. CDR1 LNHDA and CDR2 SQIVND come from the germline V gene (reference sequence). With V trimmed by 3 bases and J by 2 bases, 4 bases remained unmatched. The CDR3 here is CASSISRGAYEQYF. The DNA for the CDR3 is TGTGCCAGTAGTATCTCTCGGGGGGCCTACGAGCAGTACTTC. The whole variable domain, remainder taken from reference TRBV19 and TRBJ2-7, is DGGITQSPKYLFRKEGQNVTLSCEQNLNHDAMYWYRQDPGQGLRLIYYSQIVNDFQKGDIAEGYSVSREKKESFPLTVTSAQKNPTAFYLCASSISRGAYEQYFGPGTRLTVT.

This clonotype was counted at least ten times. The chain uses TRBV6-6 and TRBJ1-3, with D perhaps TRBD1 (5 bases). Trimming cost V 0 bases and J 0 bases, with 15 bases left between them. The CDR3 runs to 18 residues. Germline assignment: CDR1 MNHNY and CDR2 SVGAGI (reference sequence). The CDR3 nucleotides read TGTGCCAGCAGTTACTCTTCGGGGCTGGGTAGCTCTGGAAACACCATATATTTT. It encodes CASSYSSGLGSSGNTIYF.

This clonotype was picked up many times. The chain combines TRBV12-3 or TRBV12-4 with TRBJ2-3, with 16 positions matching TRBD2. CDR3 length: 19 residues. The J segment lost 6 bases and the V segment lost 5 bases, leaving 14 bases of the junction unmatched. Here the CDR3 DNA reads TGTGCCAGCAGTCCAGGGACTAGCGGGGGGGTTGGTATAACGGATACGCAGTATTTT. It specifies CASSPGTSGGVGITDTQYF.

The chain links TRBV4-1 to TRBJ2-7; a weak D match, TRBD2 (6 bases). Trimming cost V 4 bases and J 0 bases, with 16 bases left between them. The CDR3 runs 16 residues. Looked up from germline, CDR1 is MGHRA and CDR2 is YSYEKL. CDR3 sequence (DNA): TGCGCCAGCAGCCGAGGTCCGGGACTGGTCTCCTACGAGCAGTACTTC. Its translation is CASSRGPGLVSYEQYF.

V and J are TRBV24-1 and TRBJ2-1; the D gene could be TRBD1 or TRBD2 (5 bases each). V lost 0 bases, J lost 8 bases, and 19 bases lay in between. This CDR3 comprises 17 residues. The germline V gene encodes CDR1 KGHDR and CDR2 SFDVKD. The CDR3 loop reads CATSDLPGRDGTYEQFF. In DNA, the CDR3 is TGTGCCACCAGTGATTTGCCCGGCAGGGACGGTACATATGAGCAGTTCTTC.

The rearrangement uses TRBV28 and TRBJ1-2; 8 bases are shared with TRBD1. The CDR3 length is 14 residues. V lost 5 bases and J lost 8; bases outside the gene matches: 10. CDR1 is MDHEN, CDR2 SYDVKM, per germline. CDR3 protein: CASSRTGKFNGYTF. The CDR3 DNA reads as TGTGCCAGCAGTCGGACAGGGAAGTTTAACGGCTACACCTTC.

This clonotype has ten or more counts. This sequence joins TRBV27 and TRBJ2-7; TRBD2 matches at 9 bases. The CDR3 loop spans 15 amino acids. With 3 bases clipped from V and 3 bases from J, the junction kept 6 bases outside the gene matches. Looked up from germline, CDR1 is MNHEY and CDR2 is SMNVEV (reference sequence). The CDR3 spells CASSLRREGGYEQYF. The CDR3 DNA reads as TGTGCCAGCAGTTTGAGGCGGGAGGGGGGCTACGAGCAGTACTTC.

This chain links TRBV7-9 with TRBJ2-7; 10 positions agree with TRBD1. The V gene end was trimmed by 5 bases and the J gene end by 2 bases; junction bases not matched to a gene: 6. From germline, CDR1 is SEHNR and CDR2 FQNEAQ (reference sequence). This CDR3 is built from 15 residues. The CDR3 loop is CASSTRDRGTYEQYF. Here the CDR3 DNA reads TGTGCCAGCAGCACCCGGGACAGGGGTACCTACGAGCAGTACTTC.

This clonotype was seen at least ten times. For the CDR3, the DNA is TGTGCCAGCAGCTTACAACCGGGCCTAAGGGCGCCCCAGCATTTT. Translation: CASSLQPGLRAPQHF. The V and J genes are TRBV7-3 and TRBJ1-5; D unresolved. Germline CDR1 and CDR2: SGHTA and FQGTGA. This CDR3 contains 15 residues. Deletions cut 2 bases from V and 9 bases from J, with 17 bases between.

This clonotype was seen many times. CDR3 in amino acids: CASSSWGGDTQYF. CDR3 coding DNA: TGTGCCAGCAGTTCGTGGGGCGGAGATACGCAGTATTTT. The V gene is TRBV28, the J gene TRBJ2-3; D is perhaps TRBD1 (5 bases). CDR3 length: 13 residues. Germline V gene sequence: CDR1 MDHEN, CDR2 SYDVKM. The ends were cut back, 4 bases at V and 5 bases at J, with 10 bases in the middle.

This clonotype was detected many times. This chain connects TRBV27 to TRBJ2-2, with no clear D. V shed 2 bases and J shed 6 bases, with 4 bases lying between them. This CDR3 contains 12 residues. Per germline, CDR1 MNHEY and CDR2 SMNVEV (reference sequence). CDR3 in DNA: TGTGCCAGCAGTTTAATAGCCGGGGAGCTGTTTTTT. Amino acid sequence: CASSLIAGELFF.

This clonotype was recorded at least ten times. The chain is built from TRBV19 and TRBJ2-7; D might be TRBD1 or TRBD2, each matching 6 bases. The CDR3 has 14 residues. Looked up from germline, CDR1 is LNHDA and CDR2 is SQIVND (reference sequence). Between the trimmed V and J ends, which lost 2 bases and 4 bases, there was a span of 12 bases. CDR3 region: CASSISKGGYEQYF. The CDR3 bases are TGTGCCAGTAGTATATCGAAGGGGGGATACGAGCAGTACTTC.

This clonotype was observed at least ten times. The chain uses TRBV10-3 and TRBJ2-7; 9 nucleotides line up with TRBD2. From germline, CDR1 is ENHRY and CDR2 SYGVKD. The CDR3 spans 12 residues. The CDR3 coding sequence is TGTGCTCTCGGTCCAGCGGGAGGCGAGCAGTACTTC. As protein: CALGPAGGEQYF.

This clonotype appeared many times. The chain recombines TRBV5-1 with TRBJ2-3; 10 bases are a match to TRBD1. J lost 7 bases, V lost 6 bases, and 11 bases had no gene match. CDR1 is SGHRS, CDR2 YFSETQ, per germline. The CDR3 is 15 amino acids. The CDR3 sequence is CASTTGTGVFHTQYF. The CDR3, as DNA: TGCGCCAGCACCACCGGGACAGGGGTTTTTCATACGCAGTATTTT.

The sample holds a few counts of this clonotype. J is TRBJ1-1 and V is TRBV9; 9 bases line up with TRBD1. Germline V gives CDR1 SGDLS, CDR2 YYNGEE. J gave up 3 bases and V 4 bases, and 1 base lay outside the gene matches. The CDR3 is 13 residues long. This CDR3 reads CASSRDRDTEAFF. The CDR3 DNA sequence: TGTGCCAGCAGCCGGGACAGGGACACTGAAGCTTTCTTT. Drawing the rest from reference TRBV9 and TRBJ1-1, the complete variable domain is DSGVTQTPKHLITATGQRVTLRCSPRSGDLSVYWYQQSLDQGLQFLIQYYNGEERAKGNILERFSAQQFPDLHSELNLSSLELGDSALYFCASSRDRDTEAFFGQGTRLTVV.

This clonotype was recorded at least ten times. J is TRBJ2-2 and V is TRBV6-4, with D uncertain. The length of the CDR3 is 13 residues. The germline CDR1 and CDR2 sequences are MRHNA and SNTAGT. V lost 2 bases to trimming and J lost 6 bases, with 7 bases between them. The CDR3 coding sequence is TGTGCCAGCAGTGACAGGGTAGCCGGGGAGCTGTTTTTT. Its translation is CASSDRVAGELFF.

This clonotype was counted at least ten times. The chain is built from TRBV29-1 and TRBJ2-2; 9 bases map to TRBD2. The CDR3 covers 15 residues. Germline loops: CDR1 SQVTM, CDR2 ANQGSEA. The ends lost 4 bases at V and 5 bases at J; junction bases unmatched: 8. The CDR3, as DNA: TGCAGCGTTGTGGGCCCTAGCGGGACAACCGGGGAGCTGTTTTTT. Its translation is CSVVGPSGTTGELFF.

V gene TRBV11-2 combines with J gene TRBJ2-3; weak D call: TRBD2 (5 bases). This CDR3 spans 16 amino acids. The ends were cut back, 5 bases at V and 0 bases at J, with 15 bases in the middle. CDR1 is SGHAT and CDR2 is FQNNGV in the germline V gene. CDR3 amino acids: CASSPPARTSTDTQYF. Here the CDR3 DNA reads TGTGCCAGCAGCCCACCCGCGCGGACTAGCACAGATACGCAGTATTTT.

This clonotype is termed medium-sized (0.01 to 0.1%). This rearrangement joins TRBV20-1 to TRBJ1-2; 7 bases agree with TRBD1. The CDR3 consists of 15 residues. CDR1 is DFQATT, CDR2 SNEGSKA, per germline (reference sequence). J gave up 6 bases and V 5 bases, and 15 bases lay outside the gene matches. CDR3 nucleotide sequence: TGCAGTGCTCTTAACAACAGGGGCGCAGCAAATGGCTACACCTTC. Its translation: CSALNNRGAANGYTF.

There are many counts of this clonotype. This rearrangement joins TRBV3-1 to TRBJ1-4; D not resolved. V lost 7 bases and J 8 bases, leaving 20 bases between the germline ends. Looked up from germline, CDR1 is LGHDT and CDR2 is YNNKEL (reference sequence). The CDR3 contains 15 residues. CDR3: CASTLTAIFGEKLFF. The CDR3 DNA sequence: TGTGCCAGCACCCTAACCGCCATCTTTGGGGAAAAACTGTTTTTT.

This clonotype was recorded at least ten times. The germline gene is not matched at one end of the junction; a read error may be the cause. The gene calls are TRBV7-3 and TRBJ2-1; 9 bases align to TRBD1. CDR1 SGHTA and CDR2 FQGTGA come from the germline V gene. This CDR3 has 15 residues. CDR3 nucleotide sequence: TGTGCCAGCAGCTTACTCGGGACAGGGTCTAATGAGCAGCTCTTC. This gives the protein CASSLLGTGSNEQLF.

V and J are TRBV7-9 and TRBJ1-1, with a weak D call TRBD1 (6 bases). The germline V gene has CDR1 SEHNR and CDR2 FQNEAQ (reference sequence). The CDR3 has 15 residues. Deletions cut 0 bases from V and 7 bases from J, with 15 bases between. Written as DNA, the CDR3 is TGTGCCAGCAGCTTAGCGAACGAAGGACAGTTTGAAGCTTTCTTT. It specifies CASSLANEGQFEAFF.

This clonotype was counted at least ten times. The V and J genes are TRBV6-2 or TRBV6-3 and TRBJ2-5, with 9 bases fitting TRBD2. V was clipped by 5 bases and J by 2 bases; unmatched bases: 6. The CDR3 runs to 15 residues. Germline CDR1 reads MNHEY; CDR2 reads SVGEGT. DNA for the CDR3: TGTGCCAGCAGTCGACGACTAGCGGCTCAAGAGACCCAGTACTTC. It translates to CASSRRLAAQETQYF.

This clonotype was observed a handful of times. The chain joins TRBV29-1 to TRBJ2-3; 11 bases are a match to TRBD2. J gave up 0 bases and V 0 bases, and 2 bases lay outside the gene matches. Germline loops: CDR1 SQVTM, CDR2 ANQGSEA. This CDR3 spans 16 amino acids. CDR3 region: CSVEDRLAGSTDTQYF. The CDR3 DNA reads TGCAGCGTTGAAGATCGACTAGCGGGAAGCACAGATACGCAGTATTTT.